One sample yielded the 21 T cell receptor beta chains listed below, sequenced in a study of beta chain features in type 1 diabetes. These receptors' antigens are unknown. Expressed TCRB transcripts were sequenced because the isolated RNA had all been reverse transcribed beforehand. Some clones are missing from TCRdb's copy, which holds only in-frame ones; the method was immunoSEQ multiplex PCR. Here the sample spans approximately 250,000 clones, 16% being singletons. Study-wide findings and caveats: Type 1 diabetes patients showed a moderate but significant shortening of TCRB CDR3s in all four CD4+ subsets.

Sequenced material: naive CD4+ T cells from blood. These TCRs come from a man aged 25-45 years with type 1 diabetes.

This clone was counted only a few times. The chain recombines TRBV7-3 with TRBJ2-7, with D hard to call. V dropped 2 bases and J dropped 0 bases, with 11 bases sitting between them. From germline, CDR1 is SGHTA and CDR2 FQGTGA. The length of the CDR3 is 15 residues. CDR3 DNA: TGTGCCAGCAGCTTACATTTCGGCAGCTCCTACGAGCAGTACTTC. It is translated as CASSLHFGSSYEQYF.

J is TRBJ2-1 and V is TRBV11-1, with TRBD2 matching over 10 bases. The CDR3 totals 16 residues. Germline V gene lookup returns CDR1 SGHAT and CDR2 FQDESV (reference sequence). The junction had 5 bases not matched to a gene; V was cut back by 2 bases and J by 4 bases. This chain's CDR3 is CASSLTRAGGYNEQFF. As DNA, the CDR3 is TGTGCCAGCAGCTTAACAAGAGCGGGAGGGTACAATGAGCAGTTCTTC.

This clone occurred a few times. The chain is built from TRBV7-9 and TRBJ1-3; no clear D. CDR1 and CDR2 from the germline V gene are SEHNR and FQNEAQ (reference sequence). With 8 bases removed from V and 0 bases from J, the gap between germline ends came to 11 bases. This CDR3 comprises 14 residues. The CDR3 DNA reads TGTGCCAGCCTGATGGGAGTCTCTGGAAACACCATATATTTT. Translated, it gives CASLMGVSGNTIYF. Looking up the rest from reference TRBV7-9 and TRBJ1-3 gives the full variable domain: DTGVSQNPRHKITKRGQNVTFRCDPISEHNRLYWYRQTLGQGPEFLTYFQNEAQLEKSRLLSDRFSAERPKGSFSTLEIQRTEQGDSAMYLCASLMGVSGNTIYFGEGSWLTVV.

This clone appeared a few times. The V call is TRBV29-1, the J call TRBJ2-1; no firm D call. Germline CDR1 reads SQVTM; CDR2 reads ANQGSEA. The V gene lost 6 bases and the J gene lost 8 bases, with 11 bases spanning the gap. The CDR3 loop spans 11 amino acids. In nucleotides, the CDR3 is TGCAGCGTCCCCACCTATCATGAGCAGTTCTTC. Translating gives CSVPTYHEQFF.

V is TRBV9 and J is TRBJ2-1, with 9 nucleotides matching TRBD2. J gave up 0 bases and V 6 bases, and 10 bases lay outside the gene matches. Germline CDR1 and CDR2: SGDLS and YYNGEE. The CDR3 covers 17 residues. CDR3 DNA: TGTGCCAGCACGCTGACTAGCGGTACCAGCTCCTACAATGAGCAGTTCTTC. Translating it yields CASTLTSGTSSYNEQFF. Together with reference TRBV9 and TRBJ2-1, the CDR3 gives the full variable domain: DSGVTQTPKHLITATGQRVTLRCSPRSGDLSVYWYQQSLDQGLQFLIQYYNGEERAKGNILERFSAQQFPDLHSELNLSSLELGDSALYFCASTLTSGTSSYNEQFFGPGTRLTVL.

Only a few counts were recorded for this clone. One junction end does not reproduce the germline sequence, and a read error may be involved. V is TRBV7-9 and J is TRBJ2-7; possibly TRBD1 for D (6 bases). The CDR3 totals 15 residues. Germline assignment: CDR1 SEHNR and CDR2 FQNEAQ (reference sequence). CDR3 in amino acids: CASSSVTGEAKGPTF. The CDR3 DNA reads as TGTGCCAGCAGCTCCGTGACAGGCGAAGCGAAGGGCCCTACCTTC.

This clone has a handful of counts. V gene TRBV7-9 combines with J gene TRBJ2-3; 7 nucleotides match TRBD2. V was pared by 5 bases and J by 7 bases, with 12 bases of the junction left unmatched. CDR1 is SEHNR and CDR2 is FQNEAQ in the germline V gene (reference sequence). The CDR3 loop spans 15 amino acids. The DNA for the CDR3 is TGTGCCAGCAGCCGAGGTGCTAGCGGCGGGTATACGCAGTATTTT. Its translation: CASSRGASGGYTQYF.

This clone appeared a few times. The chain links TRBV7-9 to TRBJ2-3, with a tentative D call TRBD2 (6 bases). V shed 8 bases and J shed 1 base, with 19 bases lying between them. Germline V CDR1 and CDR2: SEHNR, FQNEAQ (reference sequence). The CDR3 is 16 amino acids. The CDR3 region has the DNA TGTGCCAGCGGGGCCGGGAGCATCCGAGGCACAGATACGCAGTATTTT. Protein: CASGAGSIRGTDTQYF.

The CDR3 bases are TGTGCCAGCAGCTCAAGCGGAACCCTCGCAGATACGCAGTATTTT. Translating gives CASSSSGTLADTQYF. The chain carries TRBV6-5 and TRBJ2-3; possible D gene TRBD2, 5 bases. From germline, CDR1 is MNHEY and CDR2 SVGAGI. The ends were cut back, 6 bases at V and 4 bases at J, with 17 bases in the middle. The length of the CDR3 is 15 residues.

This clone showed up just a few times. V is TRBV4-3 and J is TRBJ2-1; D may match TRBD1 or TRBD2 (5 bases each). CDR1 is LGHNA and CDR2 is YSLEER in the germline V gene. The V gene lost 3 bases and the J gene lost 8 bases, with 11 bases spanning the gap. The length of the CDR3 is 13 residues. The CDR3 region is CASSHSSRDEQFF. DNA for the CDR3: TGCGCCAGCAGCCACTCTAGCAGGGATGAGCAGTTCTTC.

V gene TRBV7-6 combines with J gene TRBJ1-1, with 9 positions matching TRBD1. With V trimmed by 5 bases and J by 4 bases, 8 bases remained unmatched. This CDR3 is built from 15 residues. Looked up from germline, CDR1 is SGHVS and CDR2 is FNYEAQ. CDR3 nucleotides: TGTGCCAGCAGCCCTTACAGGGGGCGGGCCACTGAAGCTTTCTTT. It yields the protein CASSPYRGRATEAFF.

The chain employs TRBV1 and TRBJ2-3; the table's D gene call, TRBD2, was not cross checked with the DNA. TRBV1 is a known pseudogene. This CDR3 is 18 amino acids long. CDR3 sequence (DNA): TGCACCAGCAGCCAAGCCCCCGGTGAGGAGGCAAGCACAGATACGCAGTATTTT. Residues: CTSSQAPGEEASTDTQYF.

This chain uses TRBV7-9 with TRBJ1-1; D gene unclear. With 5 bases removed from V and 1 base from J, the gap between germline ends came to 8 bases. The CDR3 has 13 amino acids. The germline V gene encodes CDR1 SEHNR and CDR2 FQNEAQ (reference sequence). CDR3 loop: CASSRGRNTEAFF. In nucleotides, the CDR3 is TGTGCCAGCAGCCGAGGACGGAACACTGAAGCTTTCTTT.

This clone came up a few times. The V gene is TRBV9, the J gene TRBJ1-3; possibly TRBD1 for D (5 bases). Germline CDR1 reads SGDLS; CDR2 reads YYNGEE. The ends were cut back, 2 bases at V and 0 bases at J, with 12 bases in the middle. The CDR3 is 16 residues long. CDR3 in amino acids: CASSVSGQISGNTIYF. DNA for the CDR3: TGTGCCAGCAGCGTGTCCGGACAAATCTCTGGAAACACCATATATTTT.

This rearrangement joins TRBV4-1 to TRBJ2-1, with TRBD2 as a possible D gene (6 bases). The CDR3 is made up of 16 amino acids. With 6 bases removed from V and 2 bases from J, the gap between germline ends came to 17 bases. Per the germline V gene, CDR1 is MGHRA and CDR2 is YSYEKL. The CDR3 DNA is TGCGCCAGCAGAAGGGGTCCCCTAGCGACCTACAATGAGCAGTTCTTC. Amino acids: CASRRGPLATYNEQFF.

The rearrangement uses TRBV28 and TRBJ2-6; TRBD2 aligns across 11 bases. This CDR3 is built from 18 residues. Per germline, CDR1 MDHEN and CDR2 SYDVKM. Trimming cost V 5 bases and J 0 bases; bases outside gene matches: 6. CDR3 DNA: TGTGCCAGCAGTGCGCCGGGACTAGCGGTCTCTGGGGCCAACGTCCTGACTTTC. Translated, it gives CASSAPGLAVSGANVLTF.

This clone turned up a few times. The chain links TRBV29-1 to TRBJ1-4; possible D gene TRBD1, 5 bases. The CDR3 runs to 13 residues. Trimming took off 7 bases at V and 4 bases at J, with 13 bases between the two ends. CDR1 is SQVTM and CDR2 is ANQGSEA in the germline V gene. The CDR3 here is CSARRGYNEKLFF. CDR3 sequence (DNA): TGCAGCGCCCGTCGGGGGTATAATGAAAAACTGTTTTTT.

This clone was observed a few times. This chain joins TRBV10-3 and TRBJ2-3, with a weak D call TRBD2 (5 bases). V was pared by 7 bases and J by 6 bases, with 11 bases between. From germline, CDR1 is ENHRY and CDR2 SYGVKD. The CDR3 runs to 12 residues. The CDR3 region has the DNA TGTGCCATCAAAGAGACGGGGGATACGCAGTATTTT. Translation gives CAIKETGDTQYF.

This clone was detected a few times. This rearrangement joins TRBV9 to TRBJ1-1, with a weak D call TRBD1 (6 bases). V was cut by 0 bases and J by 1 base, with 13 bases left in between. This CDR3 region has 16 residues. Germline V CDR1 and CDR2: SGDLS, YYNGEE. In nucleotides, the CDR3 is TGTGCCAGCAGCGTAGATGGGGGCGCGTCGAACACTGAAGCTTTCTTT. Its translation is CASSVDGGASNTEAFF.

The chain recombines TRBV29-1 with TRBJ2-3; D not resolved. This CDR3 has 13 residues. Germline V lookup: CDR1 SQVTM, CDR2 ANQGSEA. Between the trimmed V and J ends, which lost 3 bases and 0 bases, there was a span of 7 bases. In DNA form, the CDR3 reads TGCAGCGTTGACCCAGGTAGCACAGATACGCAGTATTTT. The encoded protein is CSVDPGSTDTQYF.

The chain recombines TRBV30 with TRBJ1-1, with 8 bases fitting TRBD1. With 0 bases clipped from V and 4 bases from J, the junction kept 10 bases outside the gene matches. Germline CDR1 and CDR2: GTSNPN and SVGIG (reference sequence). The CDR3 contains 16 residues. Here the CDR3 DNA reads TGTGCCTGGAGTGTTGACAGGGGAGGTACGGGCACTGAAGCTTTCTTT. Translation gives CAWSVDRGGTGTEAFF.